The 23 T cell receptor beta chains given below trace back to one sample, sequenced in a study of chemoradiotherapy in HPV16-positive cancers (dated by TCRdb to 2021 to 2024). The library came from the immunoSEQ multiplex PCR assay. This is the immuneACCESS table as TCRdb keeps it, with only in-frame sequences that have V and J called. A part of the clones is gone; compared with another copy, unresolved V genes explain less than half, and the rest is unexplained. The sample profile shows more than 25,000 clones; nearly 95% of them were found once. 15% to 20% of the sample comes from the top ten. Here the sequenced sample was blood, taken from a patient who underwent chemoradiotherapy. The receptor set was obtained from a human donor with HPV-associated anogenital cancer.

CDR3 loop: CASSGGGGTDTQYF. DNA for the CDR3: TGTGCCAGTAGCGGGGGGGGTGGCACAGATACGCAGTATTTT. The J gene is TRBJ2-3, the V gene TRBV6-1; the match to TRBD2 covers 11 bases. Germline V lookup: CDR1 MNHNS, CDR2 SASEGT. The CDR3 runs 14 residues. Trimming cost V 9 bases and J 1 base; bases outside gene matches: 3.

The chain carries TRBV4-1 and TRBJ1-3, with D maybe TRBD1 (5 bases). The V and J ends lost 1 base and 0 bases respectively, with 10 bases between them. The CDR3 has 16 residues. Germline V gene lookup returns CDR1 MGHRA and CDR2 YSYEKL. The CDR3 DNA is TGCGCCAGCAGCCAAGGTCGGGGGTACTCTGGAAACACCATATATTTT. Translated, it gives CASSQGRGYSGNTIYF.

The chain employs TRBV29-1 and TRBJ2-7; D remains ambiguous. Trimming cost V 6 bases and J 3 bases, with 9 bases left between them. Germline V gene lookup returns CDR1 SQVTM and CDR2 ANQGSEA. The CDR3 contains 11 residues. Here the CDR3 DNA reads TGCAGCGTCGCTGACATCTACGAGCAGTACTTC. It specifies CSVADIYEQYF.

J is TRBJ2-3 and V is TRBV4-3; 7 positions match TRBD1. Germline V gene data show CDR1 as LGHNA and CDR2 as YSLEER. CDR3 size: 16 residues. Losses at the gene ends were 1 base for V and 4 bases for J; bases not matched to a gene: 8. CDR3 in amino acids: CASSQGGQWSPDTQYF. In nucleotides, the CDR3 is TGCGCCAGCAGCCAAGGGGGACAGTGGAGCCCAGATACGCAGTATTTT.

The chain employs TRBV4-3 and TRBJ2-7; 7 bases fit TRBD2. The CDR3 spans 15 residues. Trimming removed 3 bases from V and 7 bases from J; junction bases left unmatched: 12. The germline V gene encodes CDR1 LGHNA and CDR2 YSLEER. CDR3 DNA sequence: TGCGCCAGCAGCCATCTAGGTGGGGCTAGCGGTGAGCAGTACTTC. Amino acid sequence: CASSHLGGASGEQYF.

A single count supports this clone. The chain recombines TRBV27 with TRBJ1-4, with 10 positions matching TRBD1. The CDR3 is 15 amino acids. Germline V gene sequence: CDR1 MNHEY, CDR2 SMNVEV (reference sequence). With V trimmed by 5 bases and J by 7 bases, 7 bases remained unmatched. Written as DNA, the CDR3 is TGTGCCAGCAGTGGGGACAGGGGTTTGGGTGAAAAACTGTTTTTT. It yields the protein CASSGDRGLGEKLFF.

DNA of the CDR3: TGTGCCAGCAGTACGAGGCTGGGGAGCCATCAGCCCCAGCATTTT. This codes for CASSTRLGSHQPQHF. J is TRBJ1-5 and V is TRBV28; D is unclear. The CDR3 contains 15 residues. V was clipped by 5 bases and J by 5 bases, with 16 bases between them. Germline V gives CDR1 MDHEN, CDR2 SYDVKM.

This clone is judged medium-sized. The genes are TRBV6-5 and TRBJ2-1, with D possibly TRBD2 on 5 matching bases. The V end was cut by 2 bases, the J end by 8 bases, with 13 bases between. Germline V gene sequence: CDR1 MNHEY, CDR2 SVGAGI. This CDR3 spans 14 amino acids. Here the CDR3 DNA reads TGTGCCAGCAGTTACGGCGGAGGAGGCTATGAGCAGTTCTTC. Translation: CASSYGGGGYEQFF.

On this clone itself: Germline and junction disagree at one end, which may indicate a read error. The V call is TRBV13, the J call TRBJ2-7; D ambiguous. The CDR3 is 14 residues long. Germline loops: CDR1 PRHDT, CDR2 FYEKMQ (reference sequence). The CDR3: CASSPLQHTYVQYF. CDR3 coding DNA: TGTGCCAGCAGCCCCCTACAGCATACCTACGTGCAGTACTTC.

The chain couples TRBV7-6 to TRBJ2-7; possibly TRBD1 for D (6 bases). There are 13 residues in the CDR3. Germline CDR1 is SGHVS and CDR2 is FNYEAQ. The V and J ends lost 5 bases and 6 bases respectively, with 14 bases between them. The CDR3, as DNA: TGTGCCAGCAGCCAAGGACAGTCGGCCGAGCAGTACTTC. Translated, it gives CASSQGQSAEQYF.

This chain joins TRBV4-1 and TRBJ2-7; TRBD2 agrees at 8 bases. V lost 2 bases to trimming and J lost 6 bases; unmatched junction nucleotides: 6. CDR1 is MGHRA, CDR2 YSYEKL, per germline. This CDR3 has 14 amino acids. The CDR3 protein is CASSQPGLVSEQYF. CDR3 coding DNA: TGCGCCAGCAGCCAACCGGGACTAGTGAGCGAGCAGTACTTC.

The chain employs TRBV7-9 and TRBJ1-1; D unresolved. The V end lost 2 bases, the J end lost 2 bases, and 9 bases lay between the germline ends. The CDR3 is made up of 14 amino acids. Germline values: CDR1 SEHNR, CDR2 FQNEAQ (reference sequence). CDR3 DNA sequence: TGTGCCAGCAGCTTACTCCAGACAAACACTGAAGCTTTCTTT. Translation: CASSLLQTNTEAFF.

The rearrangement links TRBV6-7 to TRBJ2-1, with 12 bases identical to TRBD2. TRBV6-7 is assigned to the ORF class and has an uncertain function. The CDR3 covers 16 residues. The junction had 6 bases not matched to a gene; V was cut back by 4 bases and J by 5 bases. CDR3 protein: CASSSLAGGSHNEQFF. The DNA for the CDR3 is TGTGCCAGCAGTTCTCTAGCGGGAGGGAGCCACAATGAGCAGTTCTTC.

The chain joins TRBV18 to TRBJ2-3, with D maybe TRBD1 (6 bases). CDR1 and CDR2 (germline): KGHSH, LQKENI. Trimming pared 5 bases from V and 2 bases from J, leaving 14 bases between. This CDR3 contains 15 residues. This chain's CDR3 is CASSEQGTPTDTQYF. Written as DNA, the CDR3 is TGTGCCAGCTCAGAGCAGGGGACCCCCACAGATACGCAGTATTTT. The full variable domain, its missing parts supplied by reference TRBV18 and TRBJ2-3, is NAGVMQNPRHLVRRRGQEARLRCSPMKGHSHVYWYRQLPEEGLKFMVYLQKENIIDESGMPKERFSAEFPKEGPSILRIQQVVRGDSAAYFCASSEQGTPTDTQYFGPGTRLTVL.

The V gene is TRBV2, the J gene TRBJ1-5, with D possibly TRBD1 on 6 matching bases. Germline lookup yields CDR1 SNHLY and CDR2 FYNNEI. CDR3 length: 15 residues. Trimming took 5 bases from V and 3 from J, leaving 14 bases between them. In DNA, the CDR3 is TGTGCCAGCAGTACTCGTGGACAGAACAATCAGCCCCAGCATTTT. Translating gives CASSTRGQNNQPQHF.

V is TRBV6-7 and J is TRBJ2-2, with D unresolved. TRBV6-7 falls under the ORF class, with uncertain function. This CDR3 region has 15 residues. V lost 0 bases, J lost 5 bases, and 10 bases lay in between. The CDR3 bases are TGTGCCAGCAGTTACTCGAGTGATCGAACCGGGGAGCTGTTTTTT. It encodes CASSYSSDRTGELFF.

J is TRBJ1-1 and V is TRBV6-6; D might be TRBD1 (5 bases). Deletions cut 10 bases from V and 0 bases from J, with 9 bases between. Germline values: CDR1 MNHNY, CDR2 SVGAGI (reference sequence). The CDR3 is 12 amino acids. The CDR3 bases are TGTGCCATCAGGGAGTTGAACACTGAAGCTTTCTTT. It codes for CAIRELNTEAFF.

The genes are TRBV11-3 and TRBJ2-1, with D uncertain. The CDR3 length is 13 residues. Germline CDR1 reads SGHNT; CDR2 reads YENEEA. Trimming stripped 6 bases from V and 7 bases from J, with 13 bases between. The CDR3 DNA follows: TGTGCCAGCAGGGCAGGCCCGAGGAATGAGCAGTTCTTC. It yields the protein CASRAGPRNEQFF.

This rearrangement joins TRBV4-1 to TRBJ2-5; 7 bases agree with TRBD1. The CDR3 extends over 13 amino acids. The trim removed 4 bases at V and 6 bases at J, leaving 5 bases unmatched. The germline gives CDR1 MGHRA, CDR2 YSYEKL. CDR3 sequence reads: CASSRPGGKTQYF. CDR3 nucleotides: TGCGCCAGCAGCCGGCCAGGGGGAAAGACCCAGTACTTC.

The chain joins TRBV7-8 to TRBJ2-7; 10 bases fit TRBD2. The CDR3 contains 18 residues. V was clipped by 2 bases and J by 5 bases; unmatched bases: 15. Germline CDR1 reads SGHVS; CDR2 reads FQNEAQ. This chain's CDR3 is CASSLNPRYASGSHEQYF. The CDR3 DNA reads as TGTGCCAGCAGCTTAAATCCCCGGTACGCTAGCGGGAGCCACGAGCAGTACTTC.

This chain connects TRBV7-3 to TRBJ2-2, with D uncertain. Germline loops: CDR1 SGHTA, CDR2 FQGTGA. The CDR3 contains 10 residues. Trimming took 9 bases from V and 7 from J, leaving 6 bases between them. DNA of the CDR3: TGTGCCAGGCAACTCGGGGAGCTGTTTTTT. Protein product: CARQLGELFF.

This chain uses TRBV11-2 with TRBJ1-4; D gene uncertain. CDR3 length equals 14 residues. The V end lost 3 bases, the J end lost 13 bases, and 18 bases lay between the germline ends. CDR1 and CDR2 from the germline V gene are SGHAT and FQNNGV. The CDR3 DNA reads as TGTGCCAGCAGCTTGGGATACGATAATGAGGGACTGTTTTTT. It encodes CASSLGYDNEGLFF.

The chain has TRBV7-9 and TRBJ2-1; 8 nucleotides align to TRBD2. The germline gives CDR1 SEHNR, CDR2 FQNEAQ (reference sequence). V was pared by 4 bases and J by 8 bases, with 7 bases of the junction left unmatched. This CDR3 has 14 amino acids. The CDR3 bases are TGTGCCAGCAGCTACCCGGGGGGGGTCGATGAGCAGTTCTTC. It encodes CASSYPGGVDEQFF.